This is a list of T cell receptor beta chains from one sample in a study of early T cells in non-severe SARS-CoV-2 infection. TCRdb ran MiXCR on the 5' RACE reads and lists one entry per CDR3 protein. This repertoire shows just under 90,000 distinct CDR3 sequences, approximately 15% found once; its top ten account for roughly 7.2%. Specimen: whole blood. Receptors originate from an adult who was a healthcare worker with PCR-confirmed SARS-CoV-2 infection or an uninfected control (not recorded which). Both conserved end residues are part of each CDR3. D genes are given only for firm matches. Rows give clone size only sometimes, using once, few, many, or a class for an expanded clone.

DNA: TGTGCCACCAGTGATACGAGCGGGAGGGCGGCAGATACGCAGTATTTT; CDR3: CATSDTSGRAADTQYF; D: TRBD2; size: NA; V: TRBV24-1; length: 16; J: TRBJ2-3
DNA: TGTGCCAGCAGCCCGGGACTAGTTTGGCCCGGGGAGCTGTTTTTT; CDR3: CASSPGLVWPGELFF; D: TRBD2; size: NA; V: TRBV5-6; length: 15; J: TRBJ2-2
DNA: TGTGCCAGCAGCTTAGGGACTAGCTTCCCCACCGGGGAGCTGTTTTTT; CDR3: CASSLGTSFPTGELFF; D: TRBD2; size: few; V: TRBV11-2; length: 16; J: TRBJ2-2
DNA: TGTGCCAGCAGCTTAGGCCTAGCAGCAACCACAGATACGCAGTATTTT; CDR3: CASSLGLAATTDTQYF; D: NA; size: few; V: TRBV11-3; length: 16; J: TRBJ2-3
DNA: TGTGCCAGTAACCCCGGAGGGAGCTCCTACAATGAGCAGTTCTTC; CDR3: CASNPGGSSYNEQFF; D: NA; size: medium-sized; V: TRBV19; length: 15; J: TRBJ2-1
DNA: TGTGCCAGCAGCGAACTAGCCAAAAACATTCAGTACTTC; CDR3: CASSELAKNIQYF; D: NA; size: NA; V: TRBV12-3/TRBV12-4; length: 13; J: TRBJ2-4
DNA: TGTGCCAGCAGCTCACTCGGGCGCGATACGCAGTATTTT; CDR3: CASSSLGRDTQYF; D: NA; size: NA; V: TRBV12-3/TRBV12-4; length: 13; J: TRBJ2-3
DNA: TGTGCCAGCAGCACCCGGACAGTCTACGAGCAGTACTTC; CDR3: CASSTRTVYEQYF; D: NA; size: few; V: TRBV11-2; length: 13; J: TRBJ2-7
DNA: TGTGCCAGCAGTTCAGTCCTTGGGAGAGACTCCTACAATGAGCAGTTCTTC; CDR3: CASSSVLGRDSYNEQFF; D: NA; size: many; V: TRBV27; length: 17; J: TRBJ2-1
DNA: TGCAGTGCTATCTCTGCTAGCGGGAATTACAACTCCTACAATGAGCAGTTCTTC; CDR3: CSAISASGNYNSYNEQFF; D: TRBD2; size: few; V: TRBV20-1; length: 18; J: TRBJ2-1
DNA: TGTGCCAGCAGCGTAGGAGAGACTGGAAACACCATATATTTT; CDR3: CASSVGETGNTIYF; D: NA; size: few; V: TRBV9; length: 14; J: TRBJ1-3
DNA: TGCAGCGTTGAGACGCAGGGCTCCTACAATGAGCAGTTCTTC; CDR3: CSVETQGSYNEQFF; D: NA; size: NA; V: TRBV29-1; length: 14; J: TRBJ2-1
DNA: TGTGCCACCCGGGACGGGAGGGCCATTCACGAGCAGTACTTC; CDR3: CATRDGRAIHEQYF; D: TRBD2; size: many; V: TRBV19; length: 14; J: TRBJ2-7
DNA: TGTGCCAGCTCACCATTCACAGGGGCCACCGGGGAGCTGTTTTTT; CDR3: CASSPFTGATGELFF; D: TRBD1; size: few; V: TRBV18; length: 15; J: TRBJ2-2
DNA: TGCAGTGCTAGAGGGGACGGAAGATACACAGATACGCAGTATTTT; CDR3: CSARGDGRYTDTQYF; D: NA; size: many; V: TRBV20-1; length: 15; J: TRBJ2-3
DNA: TGTGCCAGCAGCCAACGGCTAGCTCACTGCGAGCAGTACTTC; CDR3: CASSQRLAHCEQYF; D: NA; size: once; V: TRBV14; length: 14; J: TRBJ2-7
DNA: TGTGCCAGCAGCTTGCTAGCCAATGAGCAGTTCTTC; CDR3: CASSLLANEQFF; D: NA; size: few; V: TRBV7-9; length: 12; J: TRBJ2-1
DNA: TGTGCCAGCAGCCCGGGGGGGCTAGCGGGAGGCAGCTCCTACAATGAGCAGTTCTTC; CDR3: CASSPGGLAGGSSYNEQFF; D: TRBD2; size: few; V: TRBV11-2; length: 19; J: TRBJ2-1
DNA: TGTGCCAGCAGTTTTCCTAAACAGGGGGTCAATGAGCAGTTCTTC; CDR3: CASSFPKQGVNEQFF; D: TRBD1; size: few; V: TRBV28; length: 15; J: TRBJ2-1
DNA: TGTGCCAGCAGTTCCGCAGAGTACTATGGCTACACCTTC; CDR3: CASSSAEYYGYTF; D: NA; size: NA; V: TRBV28; length: 13; J: TRBJ1-2